A selection of T cell receptor beta chains follows, all from one sample in a study of blood T cell repertoires in COVID-19. TCRdb keeps only in-frame clones here, not all; method: immunoSEQ multiplex PCR. The sample includes roughly 260,000 clones, about 85% of them seen just once. The sample consisted of peripheral blood. The receptors stem from a man between 60 and 75 years old who had recovered from COVID-19. Both conserved end residues are part of each CDR3. A D gene is named only where the DNA matches it firmly. Some rows mark clone size as missing; the rest say once, few, many or name a class of expanded clone.

d_call | j_call | cdr3_length | v_call | clone_size | cdr3_nt | cdr3_aa
- | TRBJ2-5 | 14 | TRBV6-2/TRBV6-3 | - | TGTGCCAGCAGTACCGTCTACTCGCAAGAGACCCAGTACTTC | CASSTVYSQETQYF
- | TRBJ2-7 | 14 | TRBV27 | - | TGTGCCAGCAGTTTGGGGCCAGGCTTTTACGAGCAGTACTTC | CASSLGPGFYEQYF
TRBD1 | TRBJ1-3 | 14 | TRBV19 | - | TGTGCCAGTAGTGCTCAGGGGGCTGGAAACACCATATATTTT | CASSAQGAGNTIYF
TRBD2 | TRBJ2-2 | 15 | TRBV9 | - | TGTGCCAGCAGCGTGCTAGCGGCTAACACCGGGGAGCTGTTTTTT | CASSVLAANTGELFF
- | TRBJ2-2 | 15 | TRBV30 | - | TGTGCCTGGCACGATGGGGCTTTCGTAACCGGGGAGCTGTTTTTT | CAWHDGAFVTGELFF
TRBD1 | TRBJ2-3 | 14 | TRBV4-2 | - | TGTGCCAGCAGCCCATGGACAGGGGAGGGTACGCAGTATTTT | CASSPWTGEGTQYF
TRBD1 | TRBJ2-1 | 15 | TRBV7-9 | - | TGTGCCAGCATAAAACCGGGACAGCCTTACAATGAGCAGTTCTTC | CASIKPGQPYNEQFF
- | TRBJ1-1 | 12 | TRBV6-5 | - | TGTGCCGTGGACATCCCGAACACTGAAGCTTTCTTT | CAVDIPNTEAFF
TRBD1 | TRBJ2-3 | 15 | TRBV6-5 | - | TGTGCCAGCAGTTATAGGACAGGGGTGACAGATACGCAGTATTTT | CASSYRTGVTDTQYF
- | TRBJ2-1 | 11 | TRBV5-1 | - | TGCGCCAGCAGCGATTTAGATGAGCAGTTCTTC | CASSDLDEQFF
TRBD1 | TRBJ1-3 | 15 | TRBV11-2 | - | TGTGCCAGCAGCTTAGTAGGACAGGGCGGAAACACCATATATTTT | CASSLVGQGGNTIYF
TRBD1 | TRBJ2-7 | 16 | TRBV5-1 | - | TGCGCCAGCAGCCGAACCGGGACAGGGGGGACATACGAGCAGTACTTC | CASSRTGTGGTYEQYF
TRBD1 | TRBJ2-1 | 15 | TRBV9 | - | TGTGCCAGCAGCGACGGACAGGGTTCCTACAATGAGCAGTTCTTC | CASSDGQGSYNEQFF
- | TRBJ2-3 | 15 | TRBV7-3 | - | TGTGCCAGCAGCTTAATTAGCGGCCCCACAGATACGCAGTATTTT | CASSLISGPTDTQYF
- | TRBJ2-3 | 14 | TRBV18 | - | TGTGCCAGCTCACCACCTAGCGGCACAGATACGCAGTATTTT | CASSPPSGTDTQYF
- | TRBJ1-1 | 13 | TRBV19 | - | TGTGCCAGTAGCGAGTACAGGGACACTGAAGCTTTCTTT | CASSEYRDTEAFF
- | TRBJ2-5 | 12 | TRBV29-1 | - | TGCAGCGCCGTACTCAACGGAGAGACCCAGTACTTC | CSAVLNGETQYF
- | TRBJ1-3 | 17 | TRBV7-9 | few | TGTGCCAGCAGCTTAAAAGCTCACCTCTCCTCTGGAAACACCATATATTTT | CASSLKAHLSSGNTIYF
- | TRBJ1-1 | 15 | TRBV11-2 | - | TGTGCCAGCAGCTTAGCAGGGCTGGATGGCACTGAAGCTTTCTTT | CASSLAGLDGTEAFF
- | TRBJ1-6 | 14 | TRBV6-5 | - | TGTGCCAGCAGGCCCGGGACACAAAATTCACCCCTCCACTTT | CASRPGTQNSPLHF
TRBD1 | TRBJ1-2 | 16 | TRBV18 | - | TGTGCCAGCTCACTCTCCAGGGGGTCGGCTAACTATGGCTACACCTTC | CASSLSRGSANYGYTF
- | TRBJ1-5 | 15 | TRBV18 | once | TGTGCCAGCTCCCGTACAGGAGTAAGCAATCAGCCCCAGCATTTT | CASSRTGVSNQPQHF
- | TRBJ1-2 | 15 | TRBV5-5 | - | TGTGCCAGCAGTCCAGAGGGGGTTGCTAACTATGGCTACACCTTC | CASSPEGVANYGYTF
TRBD2 | TRBJ2-3 | 15 | TRBV27 | - | TGTGCCAGCACTAACCGGCCGGGGGGGGTAGATACGCAGTATTTT | CASTNRPGGVDTQYF